This T cell receptor beta chain was captured in a study of blood T cell repertoires in COVID-19. Looking at the study overall: The analysed material was cDNA or gDNA that came from T cells, B-cell-depleted T cells, or PBMCs.

Profiled with immunoSEQ multiplex PCR; TCRdb holds only in-frame clones, not every one. The repertoire holds roughly 390,000 clones, around 87% seen once, with 8% to 13% in the top ten. This CDR3 is built from 15 residues. The V gene end was trimmed by 6 bases and the J gene end by 3 bases; junction bases not matched to a gene: 7. Looked up from germline, CDR1 is MDHEN and CDR2 is SYDVKM. The sequenced material came from peripheral blood. The origin of this receptor is a woman under 40 with COVID-19, enrolled during active disease. The rearrangement links TRBV28 to TRBJ2-5, with 10 bases lining up with TRBD2. DNA for the CDR3: TGTGCCAGCAGCCACCTTGGACTAGCGGAAGAGACCCAGTACTTC. Residues: CASSHLGLAEETQYF.